Detailed here is one TCR beta chain. Its specificity is unknown. PCR used 60 Vbeta primers and 13 Jbeta primers. Assay used: immunoSEQ multiplex PCR; TCRdb lists only in-frame clones, some missing. The sample shows about 170,000 clones, 80% to 90% of them seen only once. This sample was taken from a study of cytomegalovirus exposure and HLA in healthy donors. Findings and caveats of the study: In the analysis, some V segments, TRBV6-2 and TRBV6-3 included, were excluded as indistinguishable. The number of N-insertions in an Asian-associated ancestry cluster was reportedly below the approximately 700-donor mean in a later analysis. Investigators reported approximately 150 TCR beta chains as tied to cytomegalovirus. TCR beta sequences reportedly predicted most subjects' HLA-A and HLA-B alleles accurately.

Germline V gene sequence: CDR1 MNHEY, CDR2 SMNVEV (reference sequence). J gave up 2 bases and V 1 base, and 15 bases lay outside the gene matches. This CDR3 contains 19 residues. The sample comprised PBMCs. The receptor was isolated from a woman under 30 in good health and CMV-seropositive. This chain joins TRBV27 and TRBJ2-3, with 7 bases that match TRBD2. The CDR3 region is CASSLFGLAETLHTDTQYF. The CDR3 DNA reads as TGTGCCAGCAGTTTATTCGGGCTAGCGGAAACGCTTCACACAGATACGCAGTATTTT.